This TCR beta chain appears in the sequencing data of a study of beta chain features in type 1 diabetes. Whole-study findings and limits: Naive, central memory and Treg TCRB repertoires seemed to resemble each other more closely in patients than they did in healthy donors.

With regard to this clone: Its specificity is not known.

Every bit of the isolated RNA underwent reverse transcription, so sequencing read expressed TCRB transcripts. Sequencing was performed with immunoSEQ multiplex PCR; in TCRdb, only in-frame clones are kept and a portion is missing. The table shows fewer than 30,000 clones, with roughly two thirds occurring only once. The source is a woman aged 40-49 years in good health. Material for sequencing was Tregs from blood.

This CDR3 reads CASSGRLEETQYF. The DNA of the CDR3 is TGTGCCAGCTCCGGACGACTAGAAGAGACCCAGTACTTC. The chain employs TRBV18 and TRBJ2-5; D is possibly TRBD2 (6 bases). V lost 6 bases to trimming and J lost 3 bases, with 11 bases between them. CDR3 length: 13 residues. Germline lookup yields CDR1 KGHSH and CDR2 LQKENI.